The next 12 T cell receptor beta chains were all read from a single sample in a study of vaccination and CD4 T cells after COVID-19. These receptors' antigens are unknown. The treatment here: approximately nine-day PBMC culture with coronavirus spike peptide pools or control peptides (ViraFEST assay). CD4+ T cells that had been cultured provided DNA sequenced with the Oncomine TCR Beta short-read assay. Each CDR3 protein gets one entry after TCRdb re-called the PCR reads with MiXCR. This table has about 20,000 distinct CDR3 sequences, approximately 51% appearing once. Sequenced: CD4+ T cells from blood, cultured in vitro. These receptors were collected from a human donor who had recovered from COVID-19.

This clonotype was seen a few times. The J gene is TRBJ1-2, the V gene TRBV2; D gene ambiguous. Germline V CDR1 and CDR2: SNHLY, FYNNEI. The CDR3 covers 13 residues. The germline V and J ends were trimmed by 6 bases and 6 bases, with 14 bases remaining between them. The CDR3: CASSQGQPDGYTF. The CDR3 bases are TGTGCCAGCAGCCAAGGGCAGCCTGATGGCTACACCTTC. The entire variable domain, with the rest obtained from reference TRBV2 and TRBJ1-2, is as follows: EPEVTQTPSHQVTQMGQEVILRCVPISNHLYFYWYRQILGQKVEFLVSFYNNEISEKSEIFDDQFSVERPDGSNFTLKIRSTKLEDSAMYFCASSQGQPDGYTFGSGTRLTVV.

This chain uses TRBV28 with TRBJ1-1; no reliable D call. Trimming removed 3 bases at V and 12 bases at J, with 11 bases between. Germline CDR1 MDHEN, CDR2 SYDVKM. The CDR3 extends over 11 amino acids. CDR3 in amino acids: CASSLWAPTFF. The CDR3 DNA reads as TGTGCCAGCAGTTTGTGGGCGCCAACTTTCTTT.

J is TRBJ2-5 and V is TRBV18, with D tentatively TRBD2 (5 bases). The CDR3 totals 14 residues. Trimming removed 3 bases at V and 5 bases at J, with 13 bases between. Germline CDR1 and CDR2: KGHSH and LQKENI. CDR3 DNA sequence: TGTGCCAGCTCACCTTCTAGCTACGGGGAGACCCAGTACTTC. Its translation: CASSPSSYGETQYF.

The chain is built from TRBV20-1 and TRBJ1-4; D is uncertain. This CDR3 comprises 17 residues. V lost 0 bases, J lost 4 bases, and 18 bases lay in between. Germline values: CDR1 DFQATT, CDR2 SNEGSKA (reference sequence). CDR3 residues: CSARDIPLTIDNEKLFF. CDR3 DNA: TGCAGTGCTAGAGATATCCCCCTGACGATAGATAATGAAAAACTGTTTTTT.

This rearrangement joins TRBV7-9 to TRBJ2-5; 7 nucleotides match TRBD2. There are 17 residues in the CDR3. Trimming took 5 bases from V and 0 from J; bases not matched to a gene: 12. In germline, CDR1 is SEHNR, CDR2 FQNEAQ (reference sequence). This CDR3 is CASSPSMGGLDQETQYF. Written as DNA, the CDR3 is TGTGCCAGCAGCCCGTCGATGGGAGGGCTCGACCAAGAGACCCAGTACTTC.

This clonotype was counted between two and nine times. The CDR3 DNA reads as TGTGCCAGTACGACAGGGGATAATTCACCCCTCCACTTT. Translation: CASTTGDNSPLHF. V and J are TRBV6-1 and TRBJ1-6, with 8 bases matching TRBD1. The V segment lost 9 bases and the J segment 5 bases; nucleotides outside the gene matches: 3. Germline lookup yields CDR1 MNHNS and CDR2 SASEGT. CDR3 size: 13 residues.

This rearrangement joins TRBV20-1 to TRBJ2-7; 12 nucleotides agree with TRBD1. This CDR3 contains 13 residues. CDR1 is DFQATT and CDR2 is SNEGSKA in the germline V gene (reference sequence). The J segment lost 6 bases and the V segment lost 4 bases, leaving 4 bases of the junction unmatched. In DNA, the CDR3 is TGCAGTGCTAACCGGGACAGGGGGCGCGAGCAGTACTTC. Translated: CSANRDRGREQYF.

This clonotype was detected only a few times. The chain carries TRBV6-5 and TRBJ1-1; D remains unclear. The germline V gene encodes CDR1 MNHEY and CDR2 SVGAGI. V lost 0 bases to trimming and J lost 1 base, with 9 bases between them. This CDR3 spans 15 amino acids. CDR3 in DNA: TGTGCCAGCAGTTACTCGTCCCTAACGAACACTGAAGCTTTCTTT. Amino acids: CASSYSSLTNTEAFF.

The rearrangement uses TRBV12-3 or TRBV12-4 and TRBJ2-4, with TRBD2 matching 8 bases. The CDR3 extends over 16 amino acids. V was clipped by 3 bases and J by 7 bases; unmatched bases: 11. The CDR3 bases are TGTGCCAGCAGTTTCCGGACTAGCCTCAAGGGGAACATTCAGTACTTC. Translation: CASSFRTSLKGNIQYF.

This clonotype was counted only a few times. The chain recombines TRBV6-1 with TRBJ1-2, with TRBD1 matching 9 bases. The V gene's germline CDR1 is MNHNS and CDR2 SASEGT. Losses at the gene ends were 6 bases for V and 10 bases for J; bases not matched to a gene: 15. There are 15 residues in the CDR3. Here the CDR3 DNA reads TGTGCCAGCAGCGCTCCTGGACAGGGGCGGAGAGACTACACCTTC. It translates to CASSAPGQGRRDYTF.

The J gene is TRBJ2-3, the V gene TRBV29-1, with D unresolved. The CDR3 consists of 15 residues. Germline CDR1 is SQVTM and CDR2 is ANQGSEA. Trimming removed 1 base from V and 2 bases from J, with 13 bases in between. CDR3 loop: CSVEGLTSNTDTQYF. The CDR3 nucleotides read TGCAGCGTTGAAGGTCTCACGAGCAACACAGATACGCAGTATTTT.

The chain combines TRBV20-1 with TRBJ1-1; possibly TRBD1 for D (5 bases). In germline, CDR1 is DFQATT, CDR2 SNEGSKA (reference sequence). The CDR3 length is 15 residues. CDR3 protein: CRGSGPGAPNTEAFF. The CDR3 region has the DNA TGCAGAGGGTCCGGGCCTGGGGCCCCGAACACTGAAGCTTTCTTT.